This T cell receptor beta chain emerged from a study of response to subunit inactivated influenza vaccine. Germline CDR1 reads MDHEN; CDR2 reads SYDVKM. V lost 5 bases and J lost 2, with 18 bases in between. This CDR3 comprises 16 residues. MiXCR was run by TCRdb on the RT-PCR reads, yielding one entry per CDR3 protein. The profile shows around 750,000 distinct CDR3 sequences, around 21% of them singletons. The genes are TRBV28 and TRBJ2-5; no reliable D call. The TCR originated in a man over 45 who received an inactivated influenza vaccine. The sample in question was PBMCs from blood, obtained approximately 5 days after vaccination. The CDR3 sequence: CASSPTEKILQETQYF. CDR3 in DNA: TGTGCCAGCAGTCCCACGGAGAAGATCCTTCAAGAGACCCAGTACTTC.